The clone carrying this T cell receptor beta chain appeared once. This sample was taken from a study of blood T cell repertoires in COVID-19. Study-wide context: From T cells, B-cell-depleted T cells, or PBMCs came the material, which was cDNA or gDNA.

The CDR3 extends over 13 amino acids. With 6 bases removed from V and 2 bases from J, the gap between germline ends came to 10 bases. CDR1 is LNHDA, CDR2 SQIVND, per germline (reference sequence). Per the original methods: Researchers report that nucleated cell counts were estimated from reference gene primer amplification. The assay was immunoSEQ multiplex PCR, and TCRdb's table has in-frame clones only and misses some. D and trimming come from the DNA, and the V and J calls and clone size come from that table. Of roughly 120,000 clones listed, roughly 79% are singletons. The clonotype originates from a man between 70 and 80 years old with active or convalescent COVID-19. The material sequenced was peripheral blood. The V and J genes are TRBV19 and TRBJ1-1; D may be TRBD1 (6 bases). CDR3 coding DNA: TGTGCCAGTAGACCACAGGGAAACACTGAAGCTTTCTTT. It codes for CASRPQGNTEAFF.